Included here is one T cell receptor beta chain sequence, with context. Its antigen is currently unknown. Germline CDR1 reads LNHDA; CDR2 reads SQIVND (reference sequence). V gave up 5 bases and J gave up 8 bases; unmatched junction bases: 12. This CDR3 contains 15 residues. These data belong to a study of T cells after yellow fever vaccination. General study findings and limits: A large majority of primary-vaccination clones showed up again after the booster (96% CD4, around 85% CD8). Abundant contaminating clonotypes from the bulk population could appear in FACS-sorted repertoires.

The study made its TCR cDNA through 5'RACE template switching. That step introduced a universal primer site along with UMIs. TCRdb reprocessed the 5' RACE reads via MiXCR and lists one record per CDR3 protein. The sample carries some 120,000 distinct CDR3 sequences, about 16% recorded once. The specimen was CD8+ T cells sorted from PBMCs, collected 5 days after the yellow fever booster vaccination. This TCR was recovered from a man aged 18 to 35 who received the YFV17D yellow fever vaccine. The gene calls are TRBV19 and TRBJ1-2, with 9 bases that match TRBD1. In nucleotides, the CDR3 is TGTGCCAGTAGTGTACAGGGGGCGATGGAATTGGGCTACACCTTC. It yields the protein CASSVQGAMELGYTF.